The clone carrying this TCR beta chain was detected many times. This CDR3 has 17 amino acids. Trimming took off 0 bases at V and 4 bases at J, with 21 bases between the two ends. The germline gives CDR1 DFQATT, CDR2 SNEGSKA (reference sequence). The sample originates from a study of Graves' ophthalmopathy and Graves' hyperthyroidism. Amplified material comprised TCR beta CDR3 regions derived from RNA transcripts. In the first round, RT-PCR was carried out with HTBI primers, and a multiplex PCR formed the second round. TCRdb re-called the multiplex PCR reads with MiXCR, one entry per CDR3 protein. The sample lists 200,000 to 250,000 distinct CDR3 sequences, roughly a fifth occurring once.

The sequence came from a woman aged 45-59 years with Graves' ophthalmopathy. Input material: peripheral blood. The chain uses TRBV20-1 and TRBJ1-1, with D possibly TRBD1 on 5 matching bases. The CDR3 region has the DNA TGCAGTGCTAGAGATTATCGTCCAGGGATGGGGGGCACTGAAGCTTTCTTT. Its translation: CSARDYRPGMGGTEAFF.